The clone carrying this TCR beta chain was recorded at least ten times. Time point specified: newly diagnosed GD, antithyroid drugs for less than 3 months. PBMC RNA served as the TCR library source. EDTA tubes were used for drawing around 9 milliliters of peripheral blood. This sample is part of a study of regulatory T cells in long-lasting Graves disease. Building the TCR beta libraries relied on iRepertoire HTBI primers, and CDR3 regions underwent Arm-PCR. TCRdb re-analysed the multiplex PCR reads in MiXCR, keeping a single row per CDR3 protein. Counted here are hundreds of thousands of distinct CDR3 sequences, about a sixth occurring once; the ten biggest clones make up just under 30%. The data were also submitted as part of a second study, on T cells in Graves' hyperthyroidism and ophthalmopathy.

The specimen was peripheral blood mononuclear cells (PBMCs), collected at new diagnosis, from a patient treated with antithyroid drugs. The sequence came from a man aged 35 to 55 with Graves disease.

The DNA for the CDR3 is TGTGCCAGCAGCCCGGGTGGTGGACAGCGATACAATGAGCAGTTCTTC. Translation gives CASSPGGGQRYNEQFF. The V gene is TRBV5-4, the J gene TRBJ2-1; weak D call: TRBD1 (6 bases). The CDR3 is 16 residues long. Trimming took 4 bases from V and 4 from J, leaving 18 bases between them. Per germline, CDR1 SGHNT and CDR2 YYREEE (reference sequence). Full variable domain (remainder filled in from reference TRBV5-4 and TRBJ2-1): ETGVTQSPTHLIKTRGQQVTLRCSSQSGHNTVSWYQQALGQGPQFIFQYYREEENGRGNFPPRFSGLQFPNYSSELNVNALELDDSALYLCASSPGGGQRYNEQFFGPGTRLTVL.